This T cell receptor (beta chain) was obtained from a study of blood T cell repertoires in COVID-19. The germline V gene has CDR1 LNHDA and CDR2 SQIVND (reference sequence). The trim removed 3 bases at V and 7 bases at J, leaving 9 bases unmatched. The CDR3 covers 16 residues. Original processing notes: Estimated nucleated cell counts came from reference gene primer amplification. The assay was immunoSEQ multiplex PCR, and TCRdb's table has in-frame clones only and misses some. V, J and clone size were drawn from that table, and D and trimming were deduced from the DNA. This table has approximately 250,000 clones, roughly 86% appearing once.

V usage is TRBV19 and J usage is TRBJ1-6, with TRBD1 matching over 7 bases. The receptor's source is a man aged 35-49 years with active or convalescent COVID-19. The sample taken for sequencing was peripheral blood. DNA for the CDR3: TGTGCCAGTAGTATCGGGAGGGGGCTGTGGAATTCACCCCTCCACTTT. Amino acids: CASSIGRGLWNSPLHF.